The 11 T cell receptor beta chains reported below all come from one sample, sequenced in a study of OX40 agonist ivuxolimab in advanced cancers. Produced via immunoSEQ multiplex PCR; TCRdb's table is partial and in-frame only. The top ten clones hold 0.31% of a sample with 150,000 to 190,000 clones, around 94% of them seen once. The specimen was CD4+ or CD8+ T cells sorted from blood, collected in a trial of the OX40 agonist ivuxolimab. The receptor set was obtained from an adult with an advanced solid tumor such as melanoma, head and neck, liver or kidney cancer.

This chain joins TRBV27 and TRBJ1-1; TRBD1 is a possible D gene (5 bases). The CDR3 loop spans 14 amino acids. The germline V and J ends were trimmed by 6 bases and 1 base, with 12 bases remaining between them. The germline gives CDR1 MNHEY, CDR2 SMNVEV (reference sequence). CDR3 region: CASSPGTANTEAFF. The CDR3 DNA reads as TGTGCCAGCAGCCCAGGGACGGCGAACACTGAAGCTTTCTTT.

The chain recombines TRBV4-2 with TRBJ2-7; 7 positions match TRBD1. Trimming cost V 0 bases and J 1 base; bases outside gene matches: 6. The CDR3 is 16 residues long. The germline gives CDR1 LGHNA, CDR2 YNFKEQ. The CDR3 nucleotides are TGTGCCAGCAGCCAAGACCTGAGGGGGCTATCCTACGAGCAGTACTTC. It specifies CASSQDLRGLSYEQYF.

V and J are TRBV15 and TRBJ2-4, with 12 bases that match TRBD2. Germline trimming cut 8 bases from V and 5 bases from J; bases unmatched to any gene: 4. The CDR3 loop spans 14 amino acids. Germline V CDR1 and CDR2: LNHNV, YYDKDF (reference sequence). CDR3 in DNA: TGTGCCACCGCGACTAGCGGGGGCCAAAACATTCAGTACTTC. Its translation: CATATSGGQNIQYF.

The rearrangement links TRBV18 to TRBJ1-2; the D gene is possibly TRBD1 (6 bases). CDR3 size: 16 residues. Germline assignment: CDR1 KGHSH and CDR2 LQKENI. V gave up 3 bases and J gave up 4 bases, with 18 bases separating them. CDR3: CASSPRGPDVPYGYTF. Here the CDR3 DNA reads TGTGCCAGCTCACCCAGGGGCCCGGACGTCCCCTATGGCTACACCTTC.

The CDR3 DNA follows: TGTGCCAGCAGCGGACTAGCGGACACCGGGGAGCTGTTTTTT. Protein sequence: CASSGLADTGELFF. This chain uses TRBV2 with TRBJ2-2, with 10 bases identical to TRBD2. V dropped 6 bases and J dropped 3; count of bases not matched to a gene: 1. CDR1 and CDR2 (germline): SNHLY, FYNNEI. The CDR3 runs to 14 residues.

The chain carries TRBV7-2 and TRBJ1-2; 11 bases match TRBD1. The V gene's germline CDR1 is SGHTA and CDR2 FQGNSA. The CDR3 has 16 residues. V shed 2 bases, J shed 4 bases, and the junction held 6 bases outside the gene matches. The CDR3 protein is CASSLKPGQGVYGYTF. In DNA, the CDR3 is TGTGCCAGCAGCTTAAAACCGGGACAGGGGGTCTATGGCTACACCTTC. The complete variable domain, with remaining parts taken from reference TRBV7-2 and TRBJ1-2, reads GAGVSQSPSNKVTEKGKDVELRCDPISGHTALYWYRQSLGQGLEFLIYFQGNSAPDKSGLPSDRFSAERTGGSVSTLTIQRTQQEDSAVYLCASSLKPGQGVYGYTFGSGTRLTVV.

V and J are TRBV27 and TRBJ2-7; the match to TRBD1 covers 7 bases. Germline lookup yields CDR1 MNHEY and CDR2 SMNVEV (reference sequence). The CDR3 is made up of 14 amino acids. V shed 5 bases, J shed 4 bases, and the junction held 8 bases outside the gene matches. CDR3 in amino acids: CASSPAQGRYEQYF. CDR3 coding DNA: TGTGCCAGCAGTCCAGCACAGGGGCGGTACGAGCAGTACTTC.

Written as DNA, the CDR3 is TGTGCCAGCAGTTTAGGACGGCAGCAGTACTTC. It encodes CASSLGRQQYF. This chain uses TRBV28 with TRBJ2-5; D unresolved. Germline CDR1 reads MDHEN; CDR2 reads SYDVKM. This CDR3 region has 11 residues. V shed 2 bases and J shed 11 bases, with 9 bases lying between them.

This clone was recorded once. CDR3 sequence (DNA): TGTGCCAGCAGCTTGTTGGACGGACGTGGAGACGAGCAGTACTTC. Protein: CASSLLDGRGDEQYF. The chain links TRBV5-5 to TRBJ2-7; unclear D gene. Germline CDR1 reads SGHKS; CDR2 reads YYEKEE (reference sequence). Trimming left V 1 base short and J 5 bases short, with 16 bases between. The CDR3 spans 15 residues.

The chain joins TRBV19 to TRBJ2-7; 9 positions agree with TRBD1. The V gene end was trimmed by 6 bases and the J gene end by 5 bases; junction bases not matched to a gene: 8. CDR3 length: 14 amino acids. Germline V gene sequence: CDR1 LNHDA, CDR2 SQIVND (reference sequence). As DNA, the CDR3 is TGTGCCAGTAGAAATACAGGGGGCGAGGACGAGCAGTACTTC. The encoded protein is CASRNTGGEDEQYF. The full variable domain, with the rest looked up from reference TRBV19 and TRBJ2-7, is DGGITQSPKYLFRKEGQNVTLSCEQNLNHDAMYWYRQDPGQGLRLIYYSQIVNDFQKGDIAEGYSVSREKKESFPLTVTSAQKNPTAFYLCASRNTGGEDEQYFGPGTRLTVT.

The chain uses TRBV6-6 and TRBJ1-5; the D is unclear. The V end was cut by 8 bases, the J end by 2 bases, with 10 bases between. CDR1 is MNHNY, CDR2 SVGAGI, per germline (reference sequence). CDR3 length: 13 amino acids. CDR3: CASGKGGNQPQHF. The DNA for the CDR3 is TGTGCCAGCGGCAAGGGTGGCAATCAGCCCCAGCATTTT.